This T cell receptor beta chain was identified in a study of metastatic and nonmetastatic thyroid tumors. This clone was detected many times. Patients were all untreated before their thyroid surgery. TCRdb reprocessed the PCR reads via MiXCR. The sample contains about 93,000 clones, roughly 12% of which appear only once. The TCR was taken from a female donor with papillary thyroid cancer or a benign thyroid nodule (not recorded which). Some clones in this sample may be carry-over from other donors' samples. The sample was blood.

Here the CDR3 reads CASSQDRIAFF. CDR3 nucleotides: TGTGCCAGCAGCCAAGATCGTATAGCTTTCTTT. The V and J genes are TRBV4-2 and TRBJ1-1; D is undetermined. Germline V gene data show CDR1 as LGHNA and CDR2 as YNFKEQ. Trimming removed 0 bases at V and 10 bases at J, with 6 bases between. This CDR3 contains 11 residues.